Described below is a single T cell receptor (beta chain) sequence and its context. The antigen it recognizes is unknown. Qualities for individual bases were not recorded, and no much larger clone is one base off. V lost 5 bases and J lost 4 bases; the stretch between them is 12 bases long. The CDR3 starts with the cysteine, ends with the phenylalanine, and has 15 residues. Only the CDR3 DNA stays, 45 bases, in frame from base 1. The germline V gene (reference sequence) sets CDR1 to LGHDT and CDR2 to YNNKEL. Each collaborating institution followed its own protocols to collect whole blood in K2EDTA tubes. For TCRbeta analysis, collaborators shipped samples in one of three forms: frozen whole blood, isolated PBMCs, or DNA extracted from either of those sample types. TCRbeta CDR3 regions were amplified from genomic DNA using the immunoSEQ Assay, a bias-controlled multiplex PCR. The paper's processing steps were these. Nucleated cell counts per sample were estimated from amplification of reference gene primers within the assay. Sequence reads were collapsed and filtered to measure the absolute abundance of every unique TCRbeta CDR3 rearrangement. Productive Simpson clonality was computed per sample as the square root of Simpson's diversity index over productive rearrangements. TCRdb re-hosts the immuneACCESS table, in-frame sequences only. Its copies lack some clones; in the studies checked, an unresolved V gene accounts for under half of them, and the cause for the rest is not known. V and J calls and clone size come straight from that table; D and trimming were deduced from the DNA. This sample has under 50,000 clones in its table, and roughly nine tenths of those were observed once. The ten largest account for 15% to 19% of the sample.

This sample is drawn from a study of blood T cell repertoires in COVID-19 (dated by TCRdb to about 2020). Background on the whole study: Collaborator samples came from the United States, Italy and Spain and covered acute and convalescent phases of COVID-19. The material from the prospective study consisted of cDNA or gDNA derived from T cells, B-cell-depleted T cells, or PBMCs. Subjects who had been exposed to COVID-19, were actively infected with it, or had recovered from it provided the deeply sampled blood TCRbeta repertoires that made up the dataset. The repertoires were made available in a free public database intended to serve as a resource for research on the immune response to SARS-CoV-2. The samples were drawn from the first 160 participants of the ongoing ImmuneRACE study and from 950 to 1,500 subjects provided by 6 global collaborators. Nearly every sample came with metadata listing a de-identified subject ID, COVID-19 status, age in years and sex. HLA class I and class II types, where available, came from metadata supplied by the sample provider rather than from assay-based typing. Study-wide findings and limitations: How much clinical and demographic metadata was included differed by source and by participant, and the metadata was provided uncurated.

The chain employs TRBV3-1 (or the pseudogene TRBV3-2) and TRBJ1-6; TRBD1 is a possible D gene, resting on 6 matching bases. This clonotype was obtained from a man between 65 and 80 years old with active COVID-19. The sequencing sample was made of peripheral blood. This receptor carries the CDR3 CASSTEDSYNSPLHF. Read as DNA, the sequence is TGTGCCAGCAGCACTGAGGACAGTTATAATTCACCCCTCCACTTT.